This passage covers 6 T cell receptor beta chains from one sample sequenced in a study of blood T cell repertoires in COVID-19. Repertoires were generated with immunoSEQ multiplex PCR, while TCRdb's copy carries only in-frame clones and drops some. The sample has fewer than 250,000 clones; roughly 80% are singletons. The material sequenced was PBMCs or T cells enriched from blood (not recorded which). The receptors shown here come from a woman in her 40s who had been exposed to COVID-19.

The chain has TRBV5-6 and TRBJ2-7; tentatively, D is TRBD2 (7 bases). Trimming pared 2 bases from V and 3 bases from J, leaving 12 bases between. The germline V gene encodes CDR1 SGHDT and CDR2 YYEEEE. This CDR3 has 14 amino acids. CDR3 nucleotide sequence: TGTGCCAGCAGCTTAACAGGGAGGGGCTACGAGCAGTACTTC. Protein: CASSLTGRGYEQYF.

The chain recombines TRBV19 with TRBJ2-3; TRBD2 might be the D (6 bases). Germline CDR1 reads LNHDA; CDR2 reads SQIVND (reference sequence). The CDR3 loop spans 13 amino acids. Trimming pared 4 bases from V and 5 bases from J, leaving 10 bases between. CDR3 residues: CASSTSSEDTQYF. The CDR3 DNA sequence: TGTGCCAGTAGTACCTCTAGCGAAGATACGCAGTATTTT.

J is TRBJ2-2 and V is TRBV25-1; maybe TRBD2 (5 bases). This CDR3 is built from 14 residues. CDR1 and CDR2 from the germline V gene are MGHDK and SYGVNS. With 4 bases removed from V and 5 bases from J, the gap between germline ends came to 11 bases. The CDR3 loop is CASSAPGSTGELFF. The CDR3 bases are TGTGCCAGCAGTGCTCCGGGGTCGACCGGGGAGCTGTTTTTT.

V usage is TRBV11-3 and J usage is TRBJ2-7; possible D gene TRBD1, 5 bases. Looked up from germline, CDR1 is SGHNT and CDR2 is YENEEA. This CDR3 has 13 amino acids. V shed 3 bases and J shed 2 bases, with 8 bases lying between them. DNA for the CDR3: TGTGCCAGCAGCTTGGCAGGGACCTACGAGCAGTACTTC. It encodes CASSLAGTYEQYF.

This clone was counted a few times. The rearrangement joins TRBV29-1 to TRBJ2-3; 9 nucleotides agree with TRBD2. The germline gives CDR1 SQVTM, CDR2 ANQGSEA. V lost 5 bases, J lost 5 bases, and 14 bases stayed unmatched. The CDR3 runs 16 residues. CDR3 bases: TGCAGCGTTTCGAATCGGCGGGGGGGCGGACGAGATACGCAGTATTTT. Translation gives CSVSNRRGGGRDTQYF.

A single count supports this clone. The chain couples TRBV7-2 to TRBJ1-5; a weak D match, TRBD1 (6 bases). In germline, CDR1 is SGHTA, CDR2 FQGNSA. Trimming removed 1 base at V and 7 bases at J, with 11 bases between. This CDR3 is built from 14 residues. The CDR3: CASSLGQAQQPQHF. The DNA for the CDR3 is TGTGCCAGCAGCTTAGGACAGGCGCAACAGCCCCAGCATTTT.